These 15 T cell receptor beta chains originate from one sample sequenced in a study of T-cell reconstitution after alpha-beta-depleted transplantation in children. Unique molecular identifiers were used to barcode this TCRbeta library. Each CDR3 protein is one row after TCRdb ran MiXCR on the PCR reads. Altogether approximately 88,000 distinct CDR3 sequences are present, less than 15% being singletons, with the ten largest covering 11% to 15%. This sample comprised PBMCs from the stem cell graft donor, obtained from the stem cell graft. Every receptor here comes from a human donor who donated a stem cell graft to a child with inherited bone marrow failure.

Many counts were recorded for this clonotype. The rearrangement uses TRBV2 and TRBJ2-1; D is uncertain. The CDR3 consists of 15 residues. The germline V gene encodes CDR1 SNHLY and CDR2 FYNNEI. V gave up 10 bases and J gave up 0 bases, with 16 bases separating them. CDR3 amino acids: CATMARAISYNEQFF. For the CDR3, the DNA is TGTGCCACCATGGCCCGAGCGATCTCCTACAATGAGCAGTTCTTC.

This clonotype was counted at least ten times. V is TRBV4-2 and J is TRBJ2-7, with D possibly called TRBD1 or TRBD2 (6 bases each). The CDR3 length is 14 residues. Germline V gene sequence: CDR1 LGHNA, CDR2 YNFKEQ. V gave up 1 base and J gave up 6 bases, with 13 bases separating them. The CDR3 sequence is CASSQVEGGLEQYF. CDR3 sequence (DNA): TGTGCCAGCAGCCAAGTGGAGGGGGGCCTCGAGCAGTACTTC.

The chain couples TRBV7-8 to TRBJ1-2; 8 nucleotides line up with TRBD1. The CDR3 has 15 residues. Germline V lookup: CDR1 SGHVS, CDR2 FQNEAQ. Trimming cost V 1 base and J 6 bases; bases outside gene matches: 7. The chain's CDR3 is CASSLEAQGANGYTF. CDR3 nucleotides: TGTGCCAGCAGCTTAGAAGCCCAGGGGGCGAATGGCTACACCTTC.

This clonotype has a count of ten or more. The CDR3 sequence is CASSLAGRNYTF. The DNA of the CDR3 is TGCGCCAGCAGCTTGGCCGGGAGGAACTACACCTTC. V usage is TRBV5-1 and J usage is TRBJ1-2; D is unresolved. In germline, CDR1 is SGHRS, CDR2 YFSETQ. The V gene lost 0 bases and the J gene lost 10 bases, with 10 bases spanning the gap. The length of the CDR3 is 12 residues.

This clonotype showed up many times. The chain couples TRBV15 to TRBJ2-7, with 12 bases aligning to TRBD2. There are 16 residues in the CDR3. The V and J ends lost 0 bases and 9 bases, in that order; junction bases with no gene match: 9. Germline loops: CDR1 LNHNV, CDR2 YYDKDF (reference sequence). This CDR3 reads CATSRDPTSGSNVQYF. CDR3 bases: TGTGCCACCAGCAGAGATCCGACTAGCGGGAGTAATGTGCAGTACTTC.

At least ten counts were recorded for this clonotype. This sequence joins TRBV20-1 and TRBJ2-7; D unresolved. With 2 bases removed from V and 3 bases from J, the gap between germline ends came to 5 bases. In germline, CDR1 is DFQATT, CDR2 SNEGSKA (reference sequence). This CDR3 has 11 residues. CDR3: CSARRNYEQYF. CDR3 DNA: TGCAGTGCTAGACGAAACTACGAGCAGTACTTC.

This clonotype was recorded many times. This chain connects TRBV7-8 to TRBJ1-1; perhaps TRBD1 as D (6 bases). Germline CDR1 and CDR2: SGHVS and FQNEAQ. CDR3 size: 14 residues. Trimming cost V 1 base and J 5 bases, with 11 bases left between them. This CDR3 reads CASSLGGAYTEAFF. In nucleotides, the CDR3 is TGTGCCAGCAGCTTAGGGGGGGCCTATACTGAAGCTTTCTTT.

This clonotype came up many times. The chain carries TRBV9 and TRBJ1-2, with D possibly matching TRBD1 (6 bases). The CDR3 has 14 amino acids. Germline assignment: CDR1 SGDLS and CDR2 YYNGEE. V shed 2 bases and J shed 0 bases, with 8 bases lying between them. The CDR3 sequence: CASSVDSSNYGYTF. CDR3 bases: TGTGCCAGCAGCGTGGACAGTTCTAACTATGGCTACACCTTC.

This clonotype has a handful of counts. J is TRBJ2-3 and V is TRBV29-1; D possibly corresponds to TRBD2 (6 bases). V shed 4 bases and J shed 4 bases, with 15 bases lying between them. Germline V gene data show CDR1 as SQVTM and CDR2 as ANQGSEA. The CDR3 has 14 residues. The CDR3 here is CSVAWRERADTQYF. The CDR3 DNA follows: TGCAGCGTTGCATGGCGGGAAAGGGCAGATACGCAGTATTTT.

This chain links TRBV28 with TRBJ1-2; D is unresolved. The CDR3 covers 15 residues. The V end lost 5 bases, the J end lost 0 bases, and 13 bases lay between the germline ends. Germline V lookup: CDR1 MDHEN, CDR2 SYDVKM. The CDR3 region has the DNA TGTGCCAGCAGTCGTGGTGGAGGCCCTAACTATGGCTACACCTTC. Amino acids: CASSRGGGPNYGYTF.

The chain couples TRBV7-9 to TRBJ1-2, with unresolved D. The CDR3 extends over 15 amino acids. The V gene lost 5 bases and the J gene lost 3 bases, with 16 bases spanning the gap. Looked up from germline, CDR1 is SEHNR and CDR2 is FQNEAQ (reference sequence). The CDR3 sequence: CASSAAGHSYYGYTF. CDR3 DNA: TGTGCCAGCAGCGCAGCTGGTCACAGCTACTATGGCTACACCTTC.

The genes are TRBV18 and TRBJ1-1; the D is unclear. This CDR3 spans 13 amino acids. CDR1 and CDR2 (germline): KGHSH, LQKENI. Trimming took 2 bases from V and 5 from J, leaving 9 bases between them. CDR3 sequence reads: CASSPDWGTEAFF. The DNA for the CDR3 is TGTGCCAGCTCACCAGATTGGGGAACTGAAGCTTTCTTT.

This clonotype was counted at least ten times. CDR3 nucleotide sequence: TGTGCCAGCAGCTTCAGGCCGAACACCGGGGAGCTGTTTTTT. This translates into CASSFRPNTGELFF. V usage is TRBV14 and J usage is TRBJ2-2; no reliable D call. CDR3 length: 14 residues. V was pared by 5 bases and J by 0 bases, with 7 bases between. The germline V gene encodes CDR1 SGHDN and CDR2 FVKESK.

This clonotype was counted many times. The V call is TRBV28, the J call TRBJ1-5; 9 nucleotides agree with TRBD1. With 5 bases clipped from V and 7 bases from J, the junction kept 12 bases outside the gene matches. CDR1 and CDR2 from the germline V gene are MDHEN and SYDVKM. CDR3 size: 16 residues. The CDR3 nucleotides are TGTGCCAGCAGTCCCCGGGGGACAGGGTGGGGGCAGCCCCAGCATTTT. This translates into CASSPRGTGWGQPQHF.

This clonotype was counted at least ten times. The chain is built from TRBV6-1 and TRBJ2-7; D may be TRBD2 (6 bases). This CDR3 region has 13 residues. Trimming pared 2 bases from V and 4 bases from J, leaving 9 bases between. Germline-derived CDR1 and CDR2 are MNHNS and SASEGT. The CDR3 DNA reads TGTGCCAGCAGTGAATCACGGGAGTACGAGCAGTACTTC. It codes for CASSESREYEQYF.